These T cell receptor beta chains were read from a single sample in a study of blood T cell repertoires in COVID-19. Data came from immunoSEQ multiplex PCR; TCRdb stores just in-frame clones and leaves some out. In the table there are 220,000 or so clones, 70% to 90% of which are singletons. The material sequenced was PBMCs or T cells enriched from blood (not recorded which). Every receptor here comes from a man aged 45-65 years who had been exposed to COVID-19. The CDR3 runs from the conserved cysteine through the conserved F or W. Each record gives: D gene, J gene, V gene, clone size, CDR3 protein, CDR3 DNA. D genes are given only for firm matches. Part of the rows lack a size; the others show once, few, many or a class for expanded clones.

d_gene: TRBD2; j_gene: TRBJ2-2; v_gene: TRBV2; abundance: NA; CDR3aa: CASSVGLAAVGELFF; CDR3nt: TGTGCCAGCAGTGTGGGACTAGCGGCCGTCGGGGAGCTGTTTTTT
d_gene: TRBD1; j_gene: TRBJ1-1; v_gene: TRBV10-3; abundance: NA; CDR3aa: CAISHGQAPAFF; CDR3nt: TGTGCCATCAGCCACGGACAGGCTCCAGCTTTCTTT
d_gene: NA; j_gene: TRBJ1-2; v_gene: TRBV29-1; abundance: NA; CDR3aa: CSVEDSGHYYTF; CDR3nt: TGCAGCGTTGAAGATTCTGGCCACTATTACACCTTC
d_gene: NA; j_gene: TRBJ1-1; v_gene: TRBV19; abundance: NA; CDR3aa: CASRRRGKRIEAFF; CDR3nt: TGTGCCAGTAGGCGACGGGGTAAGAGGATTGAAGCTTTCTTT
d_gene: TRBD2; j_gene: TRBJ2-7; v_gene: TRBV3-1/TRBV3-2; abundance: once; CDR3aa: CASSPYKRLAGVHEQYF; CDR3nt: TGTGCCAGCAGCCCGTATAAAAGACTAGCGGGGGTCCACGAGCAGTACTTC
d_gene: NA; j_gene: TRBJ2-3; v_gene: TRBV19; abundance: NA; CDR3aa: CASSVTGSSTDTQYF; CDR3nt: TGTGCCAGTAGTGTGACAGGTTCTAGCACAGATACGCAGTATTTT
d_gene: NA; j_gene: TRBJ1-1; v_gene: TRBV5-1; abundance: NA; CDR3aa: CASSLVAREITEAFF; CDR3nt: TGCGCCAGCAGCTTGGTGGCCAGGGAAATCACTGAAGCTTTCTTT
d_gene: NA; j_gene: TRBJ1-6; v_gene: TRBV28; abundance: NA; CDR3aa: CASSFGQGHNSPLHF; CDR3nt: TGTGCCAGCAGTTTCGGTCAGGGCCATAATTCACCCCTCCACTTT
d_gene: TRBD1; j_gene: TRBJ1-1; v_gene: TRBV6-5; abundance: NA; CDR3aa: CASTPTGARTEAFF; CDR3nt: TGTGCCAGCACTCCCACAGGGGCTAGGACTGAAGCTTTCTTT
d_gene: NA; j_gene: TRBJ1-5; v_gene: TRBV6-5; abundance: NA; CDR3aa: CASSRSINQPQHF; CDR3nt: TGTGCCAGCAGTCGGTCGATCAATCAGCCCCAGCATTTT
d_gene: NA; j_gene: TRBJ2-5; v_gene: TRBV5-1; abundance: NA; CDR3aa: CASSLGTSGQETQYF; CDR3nt: TGCGCCAGCAGCTTGGGCACTAGTGGGCAAGAGACCCAGTACTTC
d_gene: NA; j_gene: TRBJ2-5; v_gene: TRBV6-5; abundance: NA; CDR3aa: CASSYTGLTTTQYF; CDR3nt: TGTGCCAGCAGTTACACAGGGCTTACAACGACCCAGTACTTC
d_gene: TRBD1; j_gene: TRBJ1-2; v_gene: TRBV18; abundance: NA; CDR3aa: CASSPQRGLYGYTF; CDR3nt: TGTGCCAGCTCACCACAAAGGGGGCTCTATGGCTACACCTTC
d_gene: NA; j_gene: TRBJ1-2; v_gene: TRBV12-3/TRBV12-4; abundance: once; CDR3aa: CASSFSGPHGYTF; CDR3nt: TGTGCCAGCAGTTTTTCAGGGCCCCATGGCTACACCTTC
d_gene: TRBD1; j_gene: TRBJ2-2; v_gene: TRBV15; abundance: NA; CDR3aa: CATSRNPGQIDTGELFF; CDR3nt: TGTGCCACCAGCAGAAACCCGGGACAGATCGACACCGGGGAGCTGTTTTTT
d_gene: TRBD1; j_gene: TRBJ1-4; v_gene: TRBV25-1; abundance: NA; CDR3aa: CASSEDSTGDEKLFF; CDR3nt: TGTGCCAGCAGTGAGGATTCGACAGGGGACGAAAAACTGTTTTTT
d_gene: TRBD2; j_gene: TRBJ2-5; v_gene: TRBV11-3; abundance: NA; CDR3aa: CASSPGLAGGSQETQYF; CDR3nt: TGTGCCAGCAGCCCGGGACTAGCGGGAGGATCCCAAGAGACCCAGTACTTC
d_gene: NA; j_gene: TRBJ2-6; v_gene: TRBV28; abundance: NA; CDR3aa: CASNREGGGANVLTF; CDR3nt: TGTGCCAGCAACAGGGAGGGTGGAGGGGCCAACGTCCTGACTTTC
d_gene: NA; j_gene: TRBJ2-5; v_gene: TRBV5-1; abundance: NA; CDR3aa: CASSWQGETQYF; CDR3nt: TGCGCCAGCAGCTGGCAGGGTGAGACCCAGTACTTC
d_gene: TRBD1; j_gene: TRBJ2-5; v_gene: TRBV4-1; abundance: NA; CDR3aa: CASSSLQGYQETQYF; CDR3nt: TGCGCCAGCAGCTCCCTACAGGGGTACCAAGAGACCCAGTACTTC
d_gene: NA; j_gene: TRBJ2-3; v_gene: TRBV15; abundance: NA; CDR3aa: CATSRVAGWDTQYF; CDR3nt: TGTGCCACCAGCAGGGTGGCAGGTTGGGATACGCAGTATTTT
d_gene: TRBD2; j_gene: TRBJ2-1; v_gene: TRBV24-1; abundance: NA; CDR3aa: CATSDATSGYKNEQFF; CDR3nt: TGTGCCACCAGTGATGCGACTAGCGGGTACAAAAATGAGCAGTTCTTC
d_gene: NA; j_gene: TRBJ2-2; v_gene: TRBV6-5; abundance: NA; CDR3aa: CASSYPPSGELFF; CDR3nt: TGTGCCAGCAGTTACCCCCCATCCGGGGAGCTGTTTTTT
d_gene: NA; j_gene: TRBJ1-1; v_gene: TRBV6-5; abundance: NA; CDR3aa: CASTSETANTEAFF; CDR3nt: TGTGCCAGCACCTCCGAAACAGCGAACACTGAAGCTTTCTTT
d_gene: NA; j_gene: TRBJ1-5; v_gene: TRBV6-5; abundance: NA; CDR3aa: CASSYPTGLPQPQHF; CDR3nt: TGTGCCAGCAGTTATCCGACAGGTCTCCCTCAGCCCCAGCATTTT
d_gene: TRBD2; j_gene: TRBJ2-3; v_gene: TRBV10-3; abundance: NA; CDR3aa: CAISLGTSGTNTQYF; CDR3nt: TGTGCCATCAGCCTCGGGACTAGCGGGACAAATACGCAGTATTTT
d_gene: NA; j_gene: TRBJ2-7; v_gene: TRBV3-1/TRBV3-2; abundance: NA; CDR3aa: CASSQRREKGEQYF; CDR3nt: TGTGCCAGCAGCCAAAGGAGGGAAAAGGGCGAGCAGTACTTC
d_gene: TRBD2; j_gene: TRBJ2-7; v_gene: TRBV19; abundance: NA; CDR3aa: CASSPGLAGVGEQYF; CDR3nt: TGTGCCAGTAGTCCAGGACTAGCGGGGGTTGGTGAGCAGTACTTC
d_gene: TRBD1; j_gene: TRBJ1-1; v_gene: TRBV11-2; abundance: NA; CDR3aa: CASSLVSHRGGWTEAFF; CDR3nt: TGTGCCAGCAGCTTAGTCAGCCACAGGGGGGGCTGGACTGAAGCTTTCTTT
d_gene: TRBD1; j_gene: TRBJ1-5; v_gene: TRBV5-8; abundance: NA; CDR3aa: CASGQGRNQPQHF; CDR3nt: TGTGCCAGTGGACAGGGCCGTAATCAGCCCCAGCATTTT
d_gene: NA; j_gene: TRBJ2-6; v_gene: TRBV9; abundance: once; CDR3aa: CASSPSGPSGANVLTF; CDR3nt: TGTGCCAGCAGCCCCTCAGGTCCCTCTGGGGCCAACGTCCTGACTTTC
d_gene: NA; j_gene: TRBJ2-3; v_gene: TRBV11-3; abundance: NA; CDR3aa: CASSLPQRGNTDTQYF; CDR3nt: TGTGCCAGCAGCTTACCCCAGAGGGGGAACACAGATACGCAGTATTTT
d_gene: NA; j_gene: TRBJ1-5; v_gene: TRBV9; abundance: NA; CDR3aa: CASSAVYSSPQHF; CDR3nt: TGTGCCAGCAGCGCGGTTTACAGTTCGCCCCAGCATTTT
d_gene: TRBD1; j_gene: TRBJ1-2; v_gene: TRBV6-5; abundance: NA; CDR3aa: CASSSLSGGYGYTF; CDR3nt: TGTGCCAGCAGTTCGTTATCAGGGGGCTATGGCTACACCTTC
d_gene: TRBD1; j_gene: TRBJ2-3; v_gene: TRBV11-2; abundance: NA; CDR3aa: CASSWTGSTDTQYF; CDR3nt: TGTGCCAGCAGCTGGACAGGAAGCACAGATACGCAGTATTTT
d_gene: TRBD2; j_gene: TRBJ2-3; v_gene: TRBV3-1/TRBV3-2; abundance: NA; CDR3aa: CASSPRLAGGPRTSTDTQYF; CDR3nt: TGTGCCAGCAGCCCTCGTCTAGCGGGAGGCCCGCGTACTAGCACAGATACGCAGTATTTT
d_gene: NA; j_gene: TRBJ2-1; v_gene: TRBV11-3; abundance: NA; CDR3aa: CASSSDGGYNEQFF; CDR3nt: TGTGCCAGCAGCTCCGACGGGGGCTACAATGAGCAGTTCTTC
d_gene: NA; j_gene: TRBJ1-2; v_gene: TRBV15; abundance: NA; CDR3aa: CATSREQFYGYTF; CDR3nt: TGTGCCACCAGCAGAGAACAGTTCTATGGCTACACCTTC
d_gene: TRBD2; j_gene: TRBJ2-5; v_gene: TRBV7-2; abundance: NA; CDR3aa: CASSLRLAGVGETQYF; CDR3nt: TGTGCCAGCAGCCTACGACTAGCGGGGGTAGGGGAGACCCAGTACTTC
d_gene: NA; j_gene: TRBJ2-1; v_gene: TRBV21-1; abundance: NA; CDR3aa: CASSKSRRTGTSGTSYNEQFF; CDR3nt: TGTGCCAGCAGCAAATCAAGAAGAACCGGGACTAGCGGAACCTCCTACAATGAGCAGTTCTTC
d_gene: TRBD1; j_gene: TRBJ1-2; v_gene: TRBV27; abundance: NA; CDR3aa: CASSRTGYLSMGYTF; CDR3nt: TGTGCCAGCAGTAGGACAGGGTACCTTTCCATGGGCTACACCTTC
d_gene: TRBD1; j_gene: TRBJ1-4; v_gene: TRBV5-1; abundance: NA; CDR3aa: CASSFTGVFEKLFF; CDR3nt: TGCGCCAGCAGCTTTACAGGGGTCTTTGAAAAACTGTTTTTT